This T cell receptor beta chain was profiled in a study of cytomegalovirus exposure and HLA in healthy donors. Study-level findings and limits: Later analysis associated a missense DCLRE1C variant with TCR beta V- and J-gene trimming. Beyond CMV serostatus, there was no information to go on about immune exposure.

Turning to this clone: The antigen is not known.

Trimming took 4 bases from V and 2 from J; bases not matched to a gene: 9. Germline V CDR1 and CDR2: SGHDN, FVKESK. This CDR3 spans 17 amino acids. PCR employed 60 Vbeta and 13 Jbeta primers. Generated by immunoSEQ multiplex PCR, the TCRdb table keeps only in-frame clones and is missing some. This table holds 150,000 to 200,000 clones, around 80% found once. The sample was PBMCs. The chain has TRBV14 and TRBJ2-1; TRBD2 matches 9 bases. The receptor was isolated from a woman aged 25 to 45 in good health and CMV-seropositive. Written as DNA, the CDR3 is TGTGCCAGCAGCCCCTATCTGACTAGCGGAGCCTACAATGAGCAGTTCTTC. Protein: CASSPYLTSGAYNEQFF.